This T cell receptor (beta chain) was found in a study of T cells after yellow fever vaccination. Across the study: Low-cell-number fractions were prepared with SMART-Seq v4 Ultra Low Input.

TCRdb ran MiXCR on the 5' RACE reads and lists one entry per CDR3 protein. The table has 120,000 or so distinct CDR3 sequences, roughly 15% seen once. Germline V CDR1 and CDR2: SEHNR, FQNEAQ (reference sequence). V was cut by 5 bases and J by 2 bases, with 19 bases left in between. CDR3 length equals 16 residues. The sequence came from a man between 18 and 35 years old who received the YFV17D yellow fever vaccine. Sequenced here: CD8+ T cells sorted from PBMCs, sampled 5 days after the yellow fever booster vaccination. The chain combines TRBV7-9 with TRBJ2-7; D is possibly TRBD2 (6 bases). As DNA, the CDR3 is TGTGCCAGCAGCCGTACTAGCCCACCCGTACCCTACGAGCAGTACTTC. This sequence encodes CASSRTSPPVPYEQYF.